Below, 15 T cell receptor beta chains from the same sample are listed, as sequenced in a study of Graves' ophthalmopathy and Graves' hyperthyroidism. RNA served as the template for amplifying TCR beta CDR3 regions. First-round RT-PCR used HTBI primers; second-round multiplex PCR followed. TCRdb itself ran the multiplex PCR reads through MiXCR, one entry per CDR3 protein. The sample carries roughly 600,000 distinct CDR3 sequences, under 45% recorded once. The sequenced sample was peripheral blood or thyroid tissue (not recorded which). These receptors were obtained from an adult man with Graves' hyperthyroidism.

The chain has TRBV29-1 and TRBJ1-6, with 7 bases matching TRBD1. With 5 bases clipped from V and 8 bases from J, the junction kept 6 bases outside the gene matches. This CDR3 has 13 amino acids. Germline V gene data show CDR1 as SQVTM and CDR2 as ANQGSEA. CDR3 protein: CSVRQGVDSPLHF. The CDR3 coding sequence is TGCAGCGTTCGACAGGGAGTGGATTCACCCCTCCACTTT.

This clonotype has just a few counts. The J gene is TRBJ2-3, the V gene TRBV7-3, with a weak D call TRBD1 (5 bases). Germline loops: CDR1 SGHTA, CDR2 FQGTGA. V was shortened by 1 base and J by 1 base, with 9 bases between the two germline ends. The CDR3 has 15 residues. CDR3 coding DNA: TGTGCCAGCAGCTTAATAGGGGCGCGCACAGATACGCAGTATTTT. Protein: CASSLIGARTDTQYF.

V gene TRBV5-1 combines with J gene TRBJ2-7, with 13 bases matching TRBD2. CDR1 is SGHRS and CDR2 is YFSETQ in the germline V gene. The CDR3 sequence is 16 residues long. The junction had 7 bases not matched to a gene; V was cut back by 0 bases and J by 7 bases. The CDR3 region is CASSLGGLAGSREQYF. As DNA, the CDR3 is TGCGCCAGCAGCTTGGGGGGACTAGCGGGAAGCCGAGAGCAGTACTTC.

The table lists this clonotype with a few counts. J is TRBJ1-3 and V is TRBV9; no firm D call. This CDR3 contains 12 residues. The ends were cut back, 3 bases at V and 5 bases at J, with 6 bases in the middle. From germline, CDR1 is SGDLS and CDR2 YYNGEE. In DNA form, the CDR3 reads TGTGCCAGCAGCGACGAGAGAAACACCATATATTTT. This sequence encodes CASSDERNTIYF.

This clonotype was detected only a few times. The chain links TRBV5-1 to TRBJ2-3; the match to TRBD2 covers 8 bases. The germline CDR1 and CDR2 sequences are SGHRS and YFSETQ. V lost 0 bases, J lost 2 bases, and 5 bases stayed unmatched. The CDR3 consists of 16 residues. CDR3 DNA: TGCGCCAGCAGCTTGGAGCGGGGGAGAATCACAGATACGCAGTATTTT. This encodes CASSLERGRITDTQYF.

This clonotype was observed at least ten times. This chain connects TRBV5-4 to TRBJ2-7; 7 bases match TRBD2. J lost 2 bases, V lost 5 bases, and 10 bases had no gene match. The CDR3 length is 15 residues. Germline V CDR1 and CDR2: SGHNT, YYREEE (reference sequence). The CDR3 region has the DNA TGTGCCAGCAGACCGTCTAGCGGATTAACCTACGAGCAGTACTTC. Translated, it gives CASRPSSGLTYEQYF.

A few counts support this clonotype. A much larger clone differs from this one at a single base, so this may be a read error. The final CDR3 position lacks the conserved phenylalanine or tryptophan, pointing to a likely read error. The chain uses TRBV7-9 and TRBJ1-3; 7 bases match TRBD1. The CDR3 covers 17 residues. V lost 3 bases to trimming and J lost 2 bases; unmatched junction nucleotides: 10. The V gene's germline CDR1 is SEHNR and CDR2 FQNEAQ (reference sequence). The CDR3 protein is CASSLGATGSAGNTIYS. The DNA of the CDR3 is TGTGCCAGCAGCTTGGGGGCGACAGGGAGTGCTGGAAACACCATATATTCT.

This clonotype was counted at least ten times. V and J are TRBV5-1 and TRBJ2-5; 8 bases are a match to TRBD1. The junction had 13 bases not matched to a gene; V was cut back by 5 bases and J by 4 bases. The CDR3 runs 16 residues. Germline V gives CDR1 SGHRS, CDR2 YFSETQ. CDR3 amino acids: CASRSADRVVVETQYF. CDR3 nucleotide sequence: TGCGCCAGCAGATCCGCGGACAGGGTAGTTGTAGAGACCCAGTACTTC.

The chain has TRBV4-2 and TRBJ2-5; TRBD2 aligns across 9 bases. J lost 1 base, V lost 1 base, and 10 bases had no gene match. The CDR3 covers 18 residues. Germline lookup yields CDR1 LGHNA and CDR2 YNFKEQ. This chain's CDR3 is CASSQVVAGGLSQETQYF. CDR3 DNA: TGTGCCAGCAGCCAAGTCGTTGCGGGGGGGCTTTCCCAAGAGACCCAGTACTTC.

The chain uses TRBV7-9 and TRBJ2-5, with D unresolved. CDR1 and CDR2 from the germline V gene are SEHNR and FQNEAQ (reference sequence). V gave up 1 base and J gave up 5 bases, with 11 bases separating them. This CDR3 spans 14 amino acids. As DNA, the CDR3 is TGTGCCAGCAGCTTAGTAGAGGCGAAGGAGACCCAGTACTTC. Translating gives CASSLVEAKETQYF.

V gene TRBV3-1 combines with J gene TRBJ2-7; D perhaps matches TRBD1 (6 bases). The V gene lost 0 bases and the J gene lost 0 bases, with 9 bases spanning the gap. The CDR3 consists of 15 residues. The germline CDR1 and CDR2 sequences are LGHDT and YNNKEL (reference sequence). DNA for the CDR3: TGTGCCAGCAGCCAAGATCCGGACAGCTCCTACGAGCAGTACTTC. Translation gives CASSQDPDSSYEQYF.

This clonotype was seen repeatedly, ten times or more. V and J are TRBV5-1 and TRBJ1-1; 7 bases map to TRBD1. The trim removed 7 bases at V and 3 bases at J, leaving 9 bases unmatched. Germline values: CDR1 SGHRS, CDR2 YFSETQ. The CDR3 covers 14 residues. This CDR3 is CASSGQGVYTEAFF. The CDR3 DNA sequence: TGCGCCAGCTCCGGGCAGGGGGTTTACACTGAAGCTTTCTTT.

The V gene is TRBV24-1, the J gene TRBJ1-2; TRBD1 is a possible D gene (6 bases). This CDR3 is built from 14 residues. With 5 bases removed from V and 2 bases from J, the gap between germline ends came to 11 bases. Germline lookup yields CDR1 KGHDR and CDR2 SFDVKD. DNA for the CDR3: TGTGCCACCAGTGCTACGGACAGAAACTATGGCTACACCTTC. Its translation is CATSATDRNYGYTF.

The chain couples TRBV20-1 to TRBJ2-5; D is tentatively TRBD1 or TRBD2 (6 bases each). Germline CDR1 and CDR2: DFQATT and SNEGSKA (reference sequence). V dropped 3 bases and J dropped 0 bases, with 14 bases sitting between them. This CDR3 is 15 amino acids long. CDR3 coding DNA: TGCAGTGCTAGGGAGGGGGGATGGGACCAAGAGACCCAGTACTTC. Encoded protein: CSAREGGWDQETQYF.

The gene calls are TRBV25-1 and TRBJ2-7, with D tentatively TRBD2 (6 bases). The V end lost 4 bases, the J end lost 0 bases, and 10 bases lay between the germline ends. Germline values: CDR1 MGHDK, CDR2 SYGVNS. This CDR3 region has 14 residues. The chain's CDR3 is CASSGRGDSYEQYF. The CDR3 bases are TGTGCCAGCAGTGGGAGGGGCGACTCCTACGAGCAGTACTTC.